These 27 T cell receptor beta chains originate from one sample sequenced in a study of shared clonotypes between healthy human individuals. Profiling relied on immunoSEQ multiplex PCR, and the TCRdb table lists in-frame clones only, not all of them. Among about a million clones, about 80% were seen once, and the ten largest hold 1.4% to 1.5%. The sequencing sample was made of memory CD4+ T cells sorted from blood. Subset specified: CD45RA-negative fraction. The receptors were gathered from a man younger than 30 in good health.

This chain uses TRBV19 with TRBJ2-6, with D possibly matching TRBD1 (5 bases). V dropped 4 bases and J dropped 1 base, with 11 bases sitting between them. CDR3 length equals 16 residues. Germline CDR1 is LNHDA and CDR2 is SQIVND (reference sequence). The CDR3 loop is CASSKQRGSGANVLTF. CDR3 bases: TGTGCCAGTAGTAAACAAAGGGGTTCTGGGGCCAACGTCCTGACTTTC.

This chain links TRBV19 with TRBJ1-4, with 10 bases identical to TRBD1. The germline V gene encodes CDR1 LNHDA and CDR2 SQIVND (reference sequence). V trimming: 9 bases; J trimming: 5 bases; junction bases outside the gene matches: 6. This CDR3 spans 14 amino acids. The CDR3 nucleotides are TGTGCCAGCAAGACAGGGGGCGGGAATGAAAAACTGTTTTTT. Its protein product is CASKTGGGNEKLFF.

The chain links TRBV7-2 to TRBJ1-2; D ambiguous. V gave up 1 base and J gave up 6 bases, with 12 bases separating them. Germline V gives CDR1 SGHTA, CDR2 FQGNSA. The CDR3 is made up of 14 amino acids. CDR3: CASSLVGGLNGYTF. CDR3 DNA: TGTGCCAGCAGCTTAGTGGGTGGACTAAATGGCTACACCTTC.

The chain couples TRBV19 to TRBJ1-6; the D is unclear. The CDR3 spans 15 residues. The germline CDR1 and CDR2 sequences are LNHDA and SQIVND (reference sequence). The V and J ends lost 9 bases and 0 bases respectively, with 12 bases between them. Written as DNA, the CDR3 is TGTGCCAGCAGCTCGGTTAGCTCCTATAATTCACCCCTCCACTTT. This translates into CASSSVSSYNSPLHF.

The V gene is TRBV25-1, the J gene TRBJ1-2; D is possibly TRBD1 (5 bases). Germline V gene data show CDR1 as MGHDK and CDR2 as SYGVNS. The V end was cut by 3 bases, the J end by 7 bases, with 12 bases between. The CDR3 is made up of 13 amino acids. The CDR3 spells CASSDRQGRGYTF. For the CDR3, the DNA is TGTGCCAGCAGTGATAGGCAGGGTCGTGGCTACACCTTC.

This sequence joins TRBV30 and TRBJ2-7; D may correspond to TRBD1 or TRBD2 (5 bases each). The CDR3 consists of 11 residues. Deletions cut 7 bases from V and 6 bases from J, with 13 bases between. CDR1 is GTSNPN and CDR2 is SVGIG in the germline V gene (reference sequence). CDR3: CASTEGREQYF. The CDR3 nucleotides read TGTGCCTCTACAGAGGGGCGCGAGCAGTACTTC.

There are a few counts of this clone. V and J are TRBV5-4 and TRBJ2-1; D perhaps matches TRBD1 (5 bases). The length of the CDR3 is 13 residues. V was shortened by 4 bases and J by 8 bases, with 13 bases between the two germline ends. The germline CDR1 and CDR2 sequences are SGHNT and YYREEE (reference sequence). The CDR3 sequence: CASSRVGADEQFF. CDR3 nucleotide sequence: TGTGCCAGCAGCCGAGTAGGGGCGGATGAGCAGTTCTTC.

This chain uses TRBV9 with TRBJ2-1, with 8 bases that match TRBD2. Germline V gives CDR1 SGDLS, CDR2 YYNGEE. Unmatched junction bases numbered 5, after V lost 3 bases and J lost 3 bases. The CDR3 consists of 15 residues. Written as DNA, the CDR3 is TGTGCCAGCAGCGCGGGACTAGGGAACTACAATGAGCAGTTCTTC. Protein product: CASSAGLGNYNEQFF.

The genes are TRBV7-2 and TRBJ2-7; either TRBD1 or TRBD2 may supply D (5 bases each). The ends were cut back, 5 bases at V and 2 bases at J, with 16 bases in the middle. The germline V gene has CDR1 SGHTA and CDR2 FQGNSA. The CDR3 sequence is 15 residues long. CDR3 sequence (DNA): TGTGCCAGCAGCACGTTAGCAGGGACCCCCTACGAGCAGTACTTC. Its protein is CASSTLAGTPYEQYF.

This chain connects TRBV6-6 to TRBJ2-7; a weak D match, TRBD1 (5 bases). The V gene lost 6 bases and the J gene lost 7 bases, with 13 bases spanning the gap. Germline lookup yields CDR1 MNHNY and CDR2 SVGAGI (reference sequence). This CDR3 is 12 amino acids long. The CDR3 here is CASRKGSGEQYF. Here the CDR3 DNA reads TGTGCCAGCAGAAAGGGGTCAGGGGAGCAGTACTTC.

The chain carries TRBV7-2 and TRBJ2-5, with D unresolved. V was clipped by 4 bases and J by 2 bases, with 8 bases between them. Per the germline V gene, CDR1 is SGHTA and CDR2 is FQGNSA. This CDR3 is 13 amino acids long. Here the CDR3 reads CASSYRRQETQYF. The CDR3 bases are TGTGCCAGCAGCTACCGCAGGCAAGAGACCCAGTACTTC.

V usage is TRBV11-2 and J usage is TRBJ1-1; 8 bases are shared with TRBD1. The CDR3 sequence is 15 residues long. Trimming removed 7 bases from V and 4 bases from J; junction bases left unmatched: 11. Per the germline V gene, CDR1 is SGHAT and CDR2 is FQNNGV. The CDR3: CASTFTGQGGTEAFF. In DNA form, the CDR3 reads TGTGCCAGCACCTTCACCGGACAGGGTGGCACTGAAGCTTTCTTT.

This chain uses TRBV9 with TRBJ2-1; 8 bases are a match to TRBD2. J gave up 8 bases and V 0 bases, and 4 bases lay outside the gene matches. The CDR3 contains 14 residues. The germline gives CDR1 SGDLS, CDR2 YYNGEE. CDR3 nucleotides: TGTGCCAGCAGCGTAGGGACTAGCAATCATGAGCAGTTCTTC. Translated, it gives CASSVGTSNHEQFF.

In this sample, this clone turned up a few times. This sequence joins TRBV27 and TRBJ2-7; either TRBD1 or TRBD2 may supply D (6 bases each). The CDR3 is 15 residues long. Looked up from germline, CDR1 is MNHEY and CDR2 is SMNVEV (reference sequence). Trimming removed 3 bases from V and 6 bases from J, with 18 bases in between. CDR3 region: CASSLSGAGSREQYF. The CDR3 DNA follows: TGTGCCAGCAGTTTGTCGGGGGCGGGAAGTCGCGAGCAGTACTTC.

The table lists this clone with a few counts. The rearrangement joins TRBV27 to TRBJ1-5, with D maybe TRBD1 (5 bases). Germline CDR1 and CDR2: MNHEY and SMNVEV (reference sequence). The CDR3 has 16 residues. V gave up 8 bases and J gave up 2 bases, with 19 bases separating them. The chain's CDR3 is CASRISGGYGNQPQHF. CDR3 coding DNA: TGTGCCAGCCGCATTTCGGGGGGGTATGGCAATCAGCCCCAGCATTTT.

This clone appeared once. This rearrangement joins TRBV5-1 to TRBJ2-3, with D tentatively TRBD2 (6 bases). Trimming removed 5 bases at V and 3 bases at J, with 16 bases between. Germline CDR1 and CDR2: SGHRS and YFSETQ. This CDR3 has 15 residues. The CDR3 loop reads CASRGEVQGTDTQYF. CDR3 coding DNA: TGCGCCAGCAGAGGGGAGGTCCAGGGTACAGATACGCAGTATTTT.

The chain is built from TRBV5-6 and TRBJ1-6; 7 bases fit TRBD1. CDR3 length: 18 residues. V lost 4 bases to trimming and J lost 1 base; unmatched junction nucleotides: 11. Germline assignment: CDR1 SGHDT and CDR2 YYEEEE. CDR3 sequence (DNA): TGTGCCAGCAGCAGGGGGCCCGGGTTTATGTCCTATAATTCACCCCTCCACTTT. It is translated as CASSRGPGFMSYNSPLHF.

V and J are TRBV5-4 and TRBJ1-3, with D unclear. V dropped 3 bases and J dropped 2 bases, with 3 bases sitting between them. CDR3 length: 12 amino acids. Germline lookup yields CDR1 SGHNT and CDR2 YYREEE (reference sequence). CDR3 DNA: TGTGCCAGCAGCTCACCTGGAAACACCATATATTTT. Translation gives CASSSPGNTIYF.

V gene TRBV5-1 combines with J gene TRBJ1-1, with D unclear. Trimming stripped 3 bases from V and 1 base from J, with 10 bases between. From germline, CDR1 is SGHRS and CDR2 YFSETQ. This CDR3 spans 14 amino acids. CDR3 sequence reads: CASSSETGNTEAFF. The CDR3 DNA follows: TGCGCCAGCAGCTCGGAGACGGGGAACACTGAAGCTTTCTTT. The variable domain in full, completed from reference TRBV5-1 and TRBJ1-1, reads KAGVTQTPRYLIKTRGQQVTLSCSPISGHRSVSWYQQTPGQGLQFLFEYFSETQRNKGNFPGRFSGRQFSNSRSEMNVSTLELGDSALYLCASSSETGNTEAFFGQGTRLTVV.

This clone occurred a few times. The same CDR3 arises from other DNA sequences in this sample as well. The chain carries TRBV5-5 and TRBJ1-6; unclear D gene. With 0 bases removed from V and 10 bases from J, the gap between germline ends came to 2 bases. From germline, CDR1 is SGHKS and CDR2 YYEKEE (reference sequence). The CDR3 has 11 amino acids. In DNA, the CDR3 is TGTGCCAGCAGCTTGGACTCACCCCTCCACTTT. Residues: CASSLDSPLHF.

The V and J genes are TRBV7-9 and TRBJ2-7; TRBD1 agrees at 8 bases. V trimming: 4 bases; J trimming: 6 bases; junction bases outside the gene matches: 2. The germline gives CDR1 SEHNR, CDR2 FQNEAQ (reference sequence). The CDR3 has 12 residues. In DNA form, the CDR3 reads TGTGCCAGCAGCTCGGGACAGGCCGAGCAGTACTTC. Protein sequence: CASSSGQAEQYF. Looking up the rest from reference TRBV7-9 and TRBJ2-7 gives the full variable domain: DTGVSQNPRHKITKRGQNVTFRCDPISEHNRLYWYRQTLGQGPEFLTYFQNEAQLEKSRLLSDRFSAERPKGSFSTLEIQRTEQGDSAMYLCASSSGQAEQYFGPGTRLTVT.

The rearrangement links TRBV7-2 to TRBJ2-1, with 7 nucleotides matching TRBD2. The CDR3 is 15 amino acids. Trimming took 2 bases from V and 5 from J; bases not matched to a gene: 6. Germline CDR1 SGHTA, CDR2 FQGNSA. The CDR3 DNA reads TGTGCCAGCAGCTTAAGTCTAGCGGTTAACAATGAGCAGTTCTTC. It is translated as CASSLSLAVNNEQFF.

This clone was recorded many times. The chain recombines TRBV29-1 with TRBJ1-1; D is uncertain. Trimming removed 0 bases from V and 1 base from J, with 6 bases in between. This CDR3 contains 13 residues. Looked up from germline, CDR1 is SQVTM and CDR2 is ANQGSEA. CDR3 sequence: CSVEEQRNTEAFF. The CDR3 nucleotides read TGCAGCGTTGAAGAACAGCGGAACACTGAAGCTTTCTTT.

This chain uses TRBV27 with TRBJ1-6; no firm D call. The CDR3 extends over 14 amino acids. V lost 8 bases and J lost 9, with 17 bases in between. Germline V gene sequence: CDR1 MNHEY, CDR2 SMNVEV (reference sequence). In DNA, the CDR3 is TGTGCCAGCTGGAGACGGGAACGGGGTTCACCCCTCCACTTT. As protein: CASWRRERGSPLHF.

The CDR3 is CASSHGQDNSPLHF. CDR3 nucleotide sequence: TGTGCCAGCTCACACGGACAGGACAATTCACCCCTCCACTTT. The rearrangement links TRBV18 to TRBJ1-6, with 7 bases fitting TRBD1. The germline V gene has CDR1 KGHSH and CDR2 LQKENI. CDR3 length equals 14 residues. After removal of 4 bases from V and 7 bases from J, the junction contained 4 bases not matched to a gene.

About this clone itself: Within the sample, other DNA sequences also encode this same CDR3. The V and J genes are TRBV18 and TRBJ2-7, with D perhaps matching TRBD1 (5 bases). Germline CDR1 and CDR2: KGHSH and LQKENI. The germline V and J ends were trimmed by 3 bases and 2 bases, with 8 bases remaining between them. The CDR3 runs 13 residues. This CDR3 is CASSPSGTYEQYF. The CDR3 region has the DNA TGTGCCAGCTCACCTTCAGGGACCTACGAGCAGTACTTC.

The chain employs TRBV2 and TRBJ2-7, with D perhaps matching TRBD2 (5 bases). V lost 6 bases and J lost 6, with 15 bases in between. The V gene's germline CDR1 is SNHLY and CDR2 FYNNEI. CDR3 length equals 13 residues. The CDR3 sequence: CASRTLSGAEQYF. The CDR3 coding sequence is TGTGCCAGCAGGACTTTAAGCGGTGCCGAGCAGTACTTC. Supplemented by reference TRBV2 and TRBJ2-7, the full variable domain reads EPEVTQTPSHQVTQMGQEVILRCVPISNHLYFYWYRQILGQKVEFLVSFYNNEISEKSEIFDDQFSVERPDGSNFTLKIRSTKLEDSAMYFCASRTLSGAEQYFGPGTRLTVT.